The rows below give T cell receptor beta chains drawn from one sample of a study of OX40 agonist ivuxolimab in advanced cancers. Sequenced by immunoSEQ multiplex PCR; TCRdb stores in-frame clones only, minus some. The repertoire has 55,000 to 65,000 clones, 87% of them found once; the top ten carry 0.3% to 0.35%. Sequences were derived from CD4+ or CD8+ T cells sorted from blood, sampled in a trial of the OX40 agonist ivuxolimab. The receptors come from an adult with an advanced solid tumor such as melanoma, head and neck, liver or kidney cancer. Both conserved end residues are part of each CDR3. Each record gives: J gene, D gene, V gene, clone size, CDR3 DNA, CDR3 protein. D genes are given only for firm matches. Clone size is shown for a subset of rows, as once, few, many or a class of expanded clone.

>TRBJ1-4|NA|TRBV14|NA
TGTGCCAGCAGCCGACAGCACGCAACTAATGAAAAACTGTTTTTT
CASSRQHATNEKLFF
>TRBJ1-6|NA|TRBV23-1|NA
TGCGCCAGCAGTCAGCTTCGGGGGGCTAATTCACCCCTCCACTTT
CASSQLRGANSPLHF
>TRBJ2-3|TRBD2|TRBV7-3|NA
TGTGCCAGCAGCCCCCGACTAGCGGGGACTAGCACAGATACGCAGTATTTT
CASSPRLAGTSTDTQYF
>TRBJ2-7|NA|TRBV7-8|NA
TGTGCCAGCAGCTTCCGGCCGGGGGCTAACGAGCAGTACTTC
CASSFRPGANEQYF
>TRBJ2-1|NA|TRBV5-1|NA
TGCGCCAGCAGCTTGCCGGGCTGGAGGGAGCAGTTCTTC
CASSLPGWREQFF
>TRBJ1-5|NA|TRBV5-1|once
TGCGCCAGCAGCGCATCCGGGACGAGCAATCAGCCCCAGCATTTT
CASSASGTSNQPQHF
>TRBJ1-4|TRBD1|TRBV7-9|NA
TGTGCCAGCAGCTCGACCCGACAGGGGGCTCTGAGTGAAAAACTGTTTTTT
CASSSTRQGALSEKLFF
>TRBJ1-5|NA|TRBV7-2|NA
TGTGCCAGCAGCCGTCCCAATCAGCCCCAGCATTTT
CASSRPNQPQHF
>TRBJ2-7|NA|TRBV6-1|NA
TGTGCCAGCGGAGGTAGGGCCAGCTACGAGCAGTACTTC
CASGGRASYEQYF
>TRBJ1-1|NA|TRBV4-1|few
TGCGCCAGCAGCCAAGATTGGCAAGGAGGTGGGAACACTGAAGCTTTCTTT
CASSQDWQGGGNTEAFF
>TRBJ2-1|NA|TRBV7-3|once
TGTGCCAGCAGCGGTGACAGGAGCTCCTACAATGAGCAGTTCTTC
CASSGDRSSYNEQFF
>TRBJ2-1|NA|TRBV6-4|few
TGTGCCAGCAGTTATGAACCTTACAATGAGCAGTTCTTC
CASSYEPYNEQFF
>TRBJ1-6|NA|TRBV7-2|few
TGTGCCAGCAGCTCCCCAACTCTCCGGGGCCCCTCTAATTCACCCCTCCACTTT
CASSSPTLRGPSNSPLHF
>TRBJ2-1|NA|TRBV4-2|once
TGTGCCAGCAGCCTCGACAATGAGCAGTTCTTC
CASSLDNEQFF
>TRBJ1-1|TRBD1|TRBV7-9|few
TGTGCCAGCAGACACTACAGGGGAAACACTGAAGCTTTCTTT
CASRHYRGNTEAFF
>TRBJ2-7|NA|TRBV7-2|NA
TGTGCCAGCAGCCCCCCAGGGTTAGAGCAGTACTTC
CASSPPGLEQYF
>TRBJ2-1|TRBD2|TRBV7-2|NA
TGTGCCAGCAGCGGGACTCTGGTTAGCGGGGGCTACAATGAGCAGTTCTTC
CASSGTLVSGGYNEQFF
>TRBJ1-2|TRBD1|TRBV27|NA
TGTGCCAGCAGCCCGACAGGGGATGGCTACACCTTC
CASSPTGDGYTF
>TRBJ2-3|TRBD2|TRBV13|NA
TGTGCCAGCAGCCGCGGGACTAAAACCACAGATACGCAGTATTTT
CASSRGTKTTDTQYF
>TRBJ2-3|NA|TRBV19|NA
TGTGCCAGTAAAGGGGGGGCTTCCATAGATACGCAGTATTTT
CASKGGASIDTQYF
>TRBJ2-7|TRBD2|TRBV4-1|NA
TGCGCCAGCAGCCAGATGGGACTAGCGGGGACCTACGAGCAGTACTTC
CASSQMGLAGTYEQYF
>TRBJ1-2|TRBD1|TRBV6-6|NA
TGTGCCAGCAGGCACACAGGGGGCTATGGCTACACCTTC
CASRHTGGYGYTF
>TRBJ1-1|NA|TRBV11-3|NA
TGTGCCAGCAGCCCATCGCACGTCCGACGTTCTGAAGCTTTCTTT
CASSPSHVRRSEAFF
>TRBJ2-3|NA|TRBV7-2|NA
TGTGCCAGCAGCTTAAACGGGGCGGGGCCGACAGATACGCAGTATTTT
CASSLNGAGPTDTQYF
>TRBJ2-7|NA|TRBV10-3|NA
TGTGCCATCAGTGAGTCGTCCCGAGGGCCTCGAGAGCAGTACTTC
CAISESSRGPREQYF
>TRBJ2-1|TRBD2|TRBV5-1|few
TGCGCCAGCAGTAAAGCGGGGGGAATGGATGAGCAGTTCTTC
CASSKAGGMDEQFF
>TRBJ2-1|TRBD2|TRBV10-3|NA
TGTGCCATCAGTGGGGGGAGGGCTGACGGGGTCTACAATGAGCAGTTCTTC
CAISGGRADGVYNEQFF
>TRBJ1-6|NA|TRBV27|NA
TGTGCCAGCACCGGGGGGGGACAAGGGAGCTCCTATAATTCACCCCTCCACTTT
CASTGGGQGSSYNSPLHF
>TRBJ2-2|NA|TRBV10-2|NA
TGCGCCAGCAGTCCCCTAGCGTTGACCGGGGAGCTGTTTTTT
CASSPLALTGELFF
>TRBJ1-5|TRBD1|TRBV7-2|NA
TGTGCCAGCAGCTCATCGACAGGGATCCATCAGCCCCAGCATTTT
CASSSSTGIHQPQHF
>TRBJ1-4|NA|TRBV10-1|NA
TGCGCCAGCAGTGGGCCTGCAACTAATGAAAAACTGTTTTTT
CASSGPATNEKLFF
>TRBJ2-5|NA|TRBV4-2|NA
TGTGCCAGCAGCCAATCCCAAGAGACCCAGTACTTC
CASSQSQETQYF
>TRBJ2-7|NA|TRBV11-2|NA
TGTGCCAGCAGCCGTAGCTGGACAGCCTACGAGCAGTACTTC
CASSRSWTAYEQYF
>TRBJ2-3|TRBD2|TRBV12-5|few
TGTGCTAGTTTTCGGGAGGGTCTGACAGATACGCAGTATTTT
CASFREGLTDTQYF
>TRBJ2-5|NA|TRBV9|NA
TGTGCCAGCAGCGTAGGACAAAGCGTGGAGACCCAGTACTTC
CASSVGQSVETQYF
>TRBJ1-1|NA|TRBV10-3|NA
TGTGCCACTAGGGGGGAGAACACTGAAGCTTTCTTT
CATRGENTEAFF
>TRBJ2-7|NA|TRBV5-3|NA
TGTGCCAGAAGCGAGACAGTCTTC
CARSETVF
>TRBJ2-5|TRBD2|TRBV5-1|NA
TGCGCCAGCAGCTGGTTCCCCCTAGCGGGGGACCGCCAAGAGACCCAGTACTTC
CASSWFPLAGDRQETQYF
>TRBJ2-3|TRBD1|TRBV25-1|NA
TGTGCCAGCAGTGATTCGGCAGGGGGCCGCAGCACAGATACGCAGTATTTT
CASSDSAGGRSTDTQYF
>TRBJ2-1|NA|TRBV7-3|NA
TGTGCCAGCAGCTTAAGAGGGGTAACTAATGAGCAGTTCTTC
CASSLRGVTNEQFF
>TRBJ2-3|TRBD1|TRBV12-5|once
TGTGCTAGTGGTTTCAAGACAGGGGGCGCGGGGACAGATACGCAGTATTTT
CASGFKTGGAGTDTQYF
>TRBJ1-6|NA|TRBV9|few
TGTGCCAGCGGAGGGGGAAGCTCCTATAATTCACCCCTCCACTTT
CASGGGSSYNSPLHF
>TRBJ2-2|NA|TRBV6-5|NA
TGTGCCAGCGAGAGGGCCACCGGGGAGCTGTTTTTT
CASERATGELFF
>TRBJ2-1|NA|TRBV7-2|NA
TGTGCCAGCAGCTCAACCGCGATTGAGCAGTTCTTC
CASSSTAIEQFF
>TRBJ2-7|TRBD1|TRBV5-1|NA
TGCGCCAGCAGCTTGGACAGGGGGGCGTCCTACGAGCAGTACTTC
CASSLDRGASYEQYF
>TRBJ1-1|NA|TRBV27|few
TGTGCCAGCAGCGACCTAAGTATCGGGAACACTGAAGCTTTCTTT
CASSDLSIGNTEAFF
>TRBJ2-1|TRBD2|TRBV7-2|NA
TGTGCCAGCACCCAAGCGGGGGGCCCCTACAATGAGCAGTTCTTC
CASTQAGGPYNEQFF
>TRBJ1-2|NA|TRBV16|NA
TGTGCCAGCAGCCAAACAACCAGGGCGGGCTACACCTTC
CASSQTTRAGYTF